A single sample is the source of the 12 T cell receptor beta chains below, sequenced in a study of breast tumors, draining lymph nodes, adjacent tissues. TCRdb reprocessed the multiplex PCR reads with MiXCR, giving one entry per CDR3 protein. The profile shows roughly 80,000 distinct CDR3 sequences, roughly a fifth of them singletons. Axillary draining lymph nodes of breast cancer patients supplied the node samples. The specimen was axillary lymph node tissue. The receptor set was obtained from a female donor with breast cancer. Some clones in this sample may be carry-over from other donors' samples.

This clonotype came up many times. In nucleotides, the CDR3 is TGCAGTGCTCGACAGGGGGGGGAATACAATCAGCCCCAGCATTTT. This encodes CSARQGGEYNQPQHF. This sequence joins TRBV20-1 and TRBJ1-5; 9 bases are shared with TRBD1. V gave up 5 bases and J gave up 3 bases; unmatched junction bases: 8. CDR3 length equals 15 residues. Per the germline V gene, CDR1 is DFQATT and CDR2 is SNEGSKA (reference sequence).

The chain recombines TRBV24-1 with TRBJ1-1; D is unresolved. Germline CDR1 is KGHDR and CDR2 is SFDVKD. CDR3 length: 13 residues. V dropped 8 bases and J dropped 6 bases, with 15 bases sitting between them. The DNA for the CDR3 is TGTGCCACCAAAGGACGGAAAGGTGCTGAAGCTTTCTTT. It specifies CATKGRKGAEAFF.

This clonotype was recorded many times. This sequence joins TRBV5-5 and TRBJ2-7; tentatively, D is TRBD2 (5 bases). Looked up from germline, CDR1 is SGHKS and CDR2 is YYEKEE (reference sequence). The CDR3 loop spans 14 amino acids. The ends were cut back, 7 bases at V and 5 bases at J, with 19 bases in the middle. Here the CDR3 reads CASGPSLPWNEQYF. DNA for the CDR3: TGTGCCAGCGGTCCTAGCTTACCCTGGAACGAGCAGTACTTC.

The rearrangement joins TRBV6-1 to TRBJ1-5; D possibly corresponds to TRBD1 (5 bases). The CDR3 covers 19 residues. Trimming took 3 bases from V and 4 from J, leaving 25 bases between them. Germline CDR1 MNHNS, CDR2 SASEGT. CDR3 loop: CASSDPGTGRPLRNQPQHF. In DNA, the CDR3 is TGTGCCAGCAGTGACCCAGGGACTGGCCGACCTCTGAGAAATCAGCCCCAGCATTTT.

This clonotype was found many times. The V gene is TRBV20-1, the J gene TRBJ2-1; the D is unclear. CDR3 size: 15 residues. V was clipped by 0 bases and J by 0 bases, with 9 bases between them. Germline-derived CDR1 and CDR2 are DFQATT and SNEGSKA (reference sequence). CDR3 loop: CSARDPGSSYNEQFF. The CDR3 region has the DNA TGCAGTGCTAGAGATCCCGGGTCCTCCTACAATGAGCAGTTCTTC.

This clonotype was observed at least ten times. V and J are TRBV9 and TRBJ2-5; D is possibly TRBD1 or TRBD2 (7 bases each). Trimming pared 3 bases from V and 3 bases from J, leaving 12 bases between. There are 14 residues in the CDR3. CDR1 and CDR2 (germline): SGDLS, YYNGEE. The CDR3 reads CASSGGGTEETQYF. DNA of the CDR3: TGTGCCAGCAGCGGGGGGGGGACAGAAGAGACCCAGTACTTC. The full variable domain, its missing parts supplied by reference TRBV9 and TRBJ2-5, is DSGVTQTPKHLITATGQRVTLRCSPRSGDLSVYWYQQSLDQGLQFLIQYYNGEERAKGNILERFSAQQFPDLHSELNLSSLELGDSALYFCASSGGGTEETQYFGPGTRLLVL.

In its sample, this clonotype is medium-sized. The chain employs TRBV10-3 and TRBJ2-7, with D possibly TRBD1 on 5 matching bases. The length of the CDR3 is 12 residues. V was trimmed by 5 bases and J by 3 bases, leaving 8 bases between them. Germline V gene sequence: CDR1 ENHRY, CDR2 SYGVKD. The CDR3 spells CAISQGGYEQYF. The CDR3 nucleotides read TGTGCCATCAGTCAGGGCGGCTACGAGCAGTACTTC.

This clonotype was recorded at least ten times. CDR3: CASSLEGGSFSYEQYF. The CDR3 DNA is TGTGCCAGCAGCTTGGAAGGCGGGTCCTTCTCCTACGAGCAGTACTTC. The chain employs TRBV5-4 and TRBJ2-7, with D possibly being TRBD2 (5 bases). From germline, CDR1 is SGHNT and CDR2 YYREEE (reference sequence). Trimming shortened V by 0 bases and J by 0 bases, and 13 bases separated the two germline ends. CDR3 length equals 16 residues.

This clonotype came up many times. This CDR3 is CASSYPGLAFDEQYF. CDR3 bases: TGTGCCAGCAGCTATCCGGGACTAGCGTTCGACGAGCAGTACTTC. The rearrangement uses TRBV13 and TRBJ2-7; 10 bases agree with TRBD2. The CDR3 is made up of 15 amino acids. Trimming cost V 4 bases and J 5 bases; bases outside gene matches: 8. Germline V gene lookup returns CDR1 PRHDT and CDR2 FYEKMQ (reference sequence).

At least ten counts were recorded for this clonotype. This chain links TRBV4-3 with TRBJ2-1; D call uncertain. V was trimmed by 0 bases and J by 6 bases, leaving 12 bases between them. The CDR3 totals 15 residues. CDR1 is LGHNA and CDR2 is YSLEER in the germline V gene. The CDR3 nucleotides are TGCGCCAGCAGCCAAGATCCTAGAGCGAGCAATGAGCAGTTCTTC. It translates to CASSQDPRASNEQFF.

This clonotype was observed at least ten times. The chain links TRBV20-1 to TRBJ1-4; the D gene is possibly TRBD1 (6 bases). This CDR3 contains 15 residues. Per the germline V gene, CDR1 is DFQATT and CDR2 is SNEGSKA (reference sequence). Deletions cut 3 bases from V and 7 bases from J, with 18 bases between. The CDR3 reads CSASSAGASVEKLFF. CDR3 in DNA: TGCAGTGCTAGTTCGGCGGGGGCATCAGTTGAAAAACTGTTTTTT.

As regards this clonotype: The junction departs from germline at one end; a sequencing error may be responsible. V usage is TRBV3-1 and J usage is TRBJ2-7; D is undetermined. The CDR3 sequence is 15 residues long. The V gene's germline CDR1 is LGHDT and CDR2 YNNKEL (reference sequence). The CDR3 here is CASSQDVARTYGQYF. CDR3 DNA: TGTGCCAGCAGCCAAGATGTAGCTAGGACCTACGGGCAGTACTTC.